These T cell receptor beta chains were read from a single sample in a study of T cells after yellow fever vaccination. One entry per CDR3 protein, called by TCRdb with MiXCR from the 5' RACE reads. In the table there are fewer than 500,000 distinct CDR3 sequences, roughly a sixth of which are singletons. Material: PBMCs, obtained before the yellow fever booster vaccination. The receptors originated from a young man who received the YFV17D yellow fever vaccine. Both conserved end residues are part of each CDR3. D genes are given only for firm matches. Expanded clones are given a class, and other clones once, few, many or no size at all.

>NA|NA|TRBV20-1|TRBJ2-2
TGCAGTGCTAGAAGGGGGGGGTCCGGGACCAACACCGGGGAGCTGTTTTTT
CSARRGGSGTNTGELFF
>many|TRBD1|TRBV20-1|TRBJ2-3
TGCAGTGCTAGTAGTCCGGGGACAGGGTCAAATACGCAGTATTTT
CSASSPGTGSNTQYF
>NA|NA|TRBV29-1|TRBJ2-7
TGCAGCGGTTTAGTAGTCGGCGAGCAGTACTTC
CSGLVVGEQYF
>few|NA|TRBV20-1|TRBJ1-2
TGCAGTGCTAGACCATCGCTTGACGGGGCGGGTGGCTACACCTTC
CSARPSLDGAGGYTF
>few|TRBD1|TRBV7-9|TRBJ1-1
TGTGCCAGCAGGGCAGGGGGCGGCGAAGCTTTCTTT
CASRAGGGEAFF
>NA|TRBD1|TRBV12-3/TRBV12-4|TRBJ2-5
TGTGCCAGCAGTTCCGGGACAGGCGGATATTCGGAGACCCAGTACTTC
CASSSGTGGYSETQYF
>few|TRBD1|TRBV12-3/TRBV12-4|TRBJ2-1
TGTGCCAGCAGTCCGGGACAGGGGGCTGTGAGTTACAATGAGCAGTTCTTC
CASSPGQGAVSYNEQFF
>few|NA|TRBV7-2|TRBJ2-5
TGTGCCAGCAGCTTCACTCACCAAGAGACCCAGTACTTC
CASSFTHQETQYF
>NA|NA|TRBV4-3|TRBJ2-3
TGCGCCAGCAGCCAAGTCGGTCGTCCAACAGATACGCAGTATTTT
CASSQVGRPTDTQYF
>NA|NA|TRBV6-6|TRBJ1-2
TGTGCCAGCAGTTACTCTGGTGTCTACACCTTC
CASSYSGVYTF
>few|NA|TRBV7-2|TRBJ2-1
TGTGCCAGCAGCTTAGCGGGCGGGGACCAAAGGAGCAATGAGCAGTTCTTC
CASSLAGGDQRSNEQFF
>many|TRBD2|TRBV4-3|TRBJ2-3
TGCGCCAGCAGCCAAATCGTAGCGGGCTTCACAGATACGCAGTATTTT
CASSQIVAGFTDTQYF
>NA|TRBD1|TRBV28|TRBJ1-5
TGTGCCACCTTCAAAGGGGGCGTCCATCAGCCCCAGCATTTT
CATFKGGVHQPQHF
>many|NA|TRBV12-3/TRBV12-4|TRBJ1-3
TGTGCCAGCAGCCTCTCTGGAAACACCATATATTTT
CASSLSGNTIYF
>few|TRBD1|TRBV6-5|TRBJ1-5
TGTGCCAGCAGCCCTGGGACAGCTACCTTCAATCAGCCCCAGCATTTT
CASSPGTATFNQPQHF
>NA|NA|TRBV19|TRBJ1-2
TGTGCCAGTAGTATTTGGGGTACGTCCTATGGCTACACCTTC
CASSIWGTSYGYTF
>NA|NA|TRBV7-9|TRBJ2-5
TGTGCCAGCAGCTTAGTCAGGGTAGCGACCCAGTACTTC
CASSLVRVATQYF
>NA|TRBD1|TRBV7-3|TRBJ1-2
TGTGCCAGCAGCTTAACTGCGGGACAGGGGGCCGGCTACACCTTC
CASSLTAGQGAGYTF
>few|NA|TRBV6-5|TRBJ2-3
TGTGCCAGCAGTTATCGTGGGGGGGCCGCGGCAGATACGCAGTATTTT
CASSYRGGAAADTQYF
>NA|TRBD1|TRBV5-4|TRBJ2-3
TGTGCCAGCAGCTTGGAGCTGACAGGGACAGATACGCAGTATTTT
CASSLELTGTDTQYF
>few|NA|TRBV9|TRBJ1-6
TGTGCCAGCAGCGTAGAATCCGGGGCGCGGGCCCTCCACTTT
CASSVESGARALHF
>NA|NA|TRBV27|TRBJ2-3
TGTGCCAGCAGTTTAGTCGCCGGCCAGGGCACAGATACGCAGTATTTT
CASSLVAGQGTDTQYF
>few|TRBD2|TRBV5-1|TRBJ2-7
TGCGCCAGCAGGCCCGGGACTAGCGGGGACGAGCAGTACTTC
CASRPGTSGDEQYF
>NA|TRBD1|TRBV7-2|TRBJ1-2
TGTGCCAGCAGCGCGGGACAGGATTTAGGCTACACCTTC
CASSAGQDLGYTF
>few|TRBD2|TRBV11-2|TRBJ2-1
TGTGCCAGCAGCTTAGGGGGTAGCGGGGCCTCCTACAATGAGCAGTTCTTC
CASSLGGSGASYNEQFF
>few|TRBD2|TRBV2|TRBJ2-3
TGTGCCAGCAGCTACACTAGCGGGTCCACAGATACGCAGTATTTT
CASSYTSGSTDTQYF
>NA|NA|TRBV7-9|TRBJ2-1
TGTGCCAGCAGCTTAGCGGTACAGAAGCGATACAATGAGCAGTTCTTC
CASSLAVQKRYNEQFF
>NA|TRBD1|TRBV4-1|TRBJ1-1
TGCGCCAGCAGCCTCCGGACAGGGGGAGAGAACACTGAAGCTTTCTTT
CASSLRTGGENTEAFF
>few|TRBD2|TRBV7-3|TRBJ2-3
TGTGCCAGCAGCTTAACGGTAGCGGGCAGCACAGATACGCAGTATTTT
CASSLTVAGSTDTQYF
>NA|NA|TRBV4-3|TRBJ2-1
TGCGCCAGCAGCCAAGATCTACTAGGCCACAATGAGCAGTTCTTC
CASSQDLLGHNEQFF
>NA|TRBD1|TRBV9|TRBJ1-4
TGTGCCAGCGGGGACAGTTTTAATGAAAAACTGTTTTTT
CASGDSFNEKLFF
>many|NA|TRBV6-5|TRBJ1-6
TGTGCCAGCAGTTATACTCGCCGTCCGGGATCACCCCTCCACTTT
CASSYTRRPGSPLHF